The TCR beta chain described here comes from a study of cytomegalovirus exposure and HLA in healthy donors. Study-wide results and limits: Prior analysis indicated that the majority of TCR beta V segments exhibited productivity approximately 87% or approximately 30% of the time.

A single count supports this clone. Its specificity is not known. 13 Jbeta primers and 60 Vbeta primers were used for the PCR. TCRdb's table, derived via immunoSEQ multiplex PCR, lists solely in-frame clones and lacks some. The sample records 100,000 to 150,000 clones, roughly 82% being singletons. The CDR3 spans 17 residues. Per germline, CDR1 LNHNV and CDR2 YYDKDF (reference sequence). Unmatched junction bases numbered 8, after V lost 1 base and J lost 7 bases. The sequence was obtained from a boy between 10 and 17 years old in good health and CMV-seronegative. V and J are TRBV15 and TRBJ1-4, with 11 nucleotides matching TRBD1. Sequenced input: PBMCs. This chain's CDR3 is CATSRVDRGRLGEKLFF. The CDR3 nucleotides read TGTGCCACCAGCAGAGTGGACAGGGGGCGGCTCGGTGAAAAACTGTTTTTT.